This passage covers 30 T cell receptor beta chains from one sample sequenced in a study of long-term antiretroviral therapy in people with HIV. Runs used v3.0 of the immunoSEQ assay and were done at survey level. TCRdb keeps only in-frame clones here, not all; method: immunoSEQ multiplex PCR. This table holds about 20,000 clones, more than 75% found once. The starting material was unsorted PBMCs, obtained 0.5 years after starting antiretroviral therapy. These receptors were obtained from a middle-aged man with HIV.

The genes are TRBV18 and TRBJ1-1; TRBD1 aligns across 9 bases. The germline CDR1 and CDR2 sequences are KGHSH and LQKENI. Trimming removed 3 bases from V and 5 bases from J; junction bases left unmatched: 4. The CDR3 has 14 residues. Written as DNA, the CDR3 is TGTGCCAGCTCACCCTCTGGGACAGGGACTGAAGCTTTCTTT. It encodes CASSPSGTGTEAFF.

CDR3 residues: CASSLFTSGWMKTQYF. The CDR3 nucleotides are TGTGCCAGCAGCTTATTTACTAGCGGTTGGATGAAGACCCAGTACTTC. This chain joins TRBV11-2 and TRBJ2-5; 8 bases fit TRBD2. The CDR3 spans 16 residues. The junction had 11 bases not matched to a gene; V was cut back by 2 bases and J by 6 bases. Germline V gene sequence: CDR1 SGHAT, CDR2 FQNNGV. The full variable domain, in which reference TRBV11-2 and TRBJ2-5 provide the parts outside the CDR3, is EAGVAQSPRYKIIEKRQSVAFWCNPISGHATLYWYQQILGQGPKLLIQFQNNGVVDDSQLPKDRFSAERLKGVDSTLKIQPAKLEDSAVYLCASSLFTSGWMKTQYFGPGTRLLVL.

The chain links TRBV5-5 to TRBJ1-1; D remains ambiguous. The CDR3 is 15 amino acids. Trimming cost V 0 bases and J 3 bases, with 12 bases left between them. Germline-derived CDR1 and CDR2 are SGHKS and YYEKEE (reference sequence). The CDR3 sequence: CASSLGNSAYTEAFF. In DNA form, the CDR3 reads TGTGCCAGCAGCTTGGGGAATTCAGCGTACACTGAAGCTTTCTTT.

The chain joins TRBV11-1 to TRBJ1-2; 9 bases line up with TRBD1. This CDR3 contains 15 residues. V was pared by 4 bases and J by 8 bases, with 11 bases of the junction left unmatched. The germline CDR1 and CDR2 sequences are SGHAT and FQDESV (reference sequence). CDR3 region: CASSSGTGMWRGYTF. As DNA, the CDR3 is TGTGCCAGCAGCTCCGGGACAGGGATGTGGCGCGGCTACACCTTC. Filled out from reference TRBV11-1 and TRBJ1-2, the complete variable domain reads EAEVAQSPRYKITEKSQAVAFWCDPISGHATLYWYRQILGQGPELLVQFQDESVVDDSQLPKDRFSAERLKGVDSTLKIQPAELGDSAMYLCASSSGTGMWRGYTFGSGTRLTVV.

This chain connects TRBV7-2 to TRBJ2-3, with a possible D match to TRBD2 (5 bases). This CDR3 is 16 amino acids long. V was pared by 1 base and J by 0 bases, with 11 bases between. Germline CDR1 is SGHTA and CDR2 is FQGNSA. As DNA, the CDR3 is TGTGCCAGCAGCTTAGTGTGGACTTCTAGCACAGATACGCAGTATTTT. Translating it yields CASSLVWTSSTDTQYF.

Regarding this clone: Other nucleotide sequences in the sample specify the same CDR3. This chain links TRBV7-2 with TRBJ2-5; D might be TRBD2 (7 bases). The length of the CDR3 is 15 residues. CDR1 is SGHTA and CDR2 is FQGNSA in the germline V gene. Trimming stripped 1 base from V and 1 base from J, with 10 bases between. Here the CDR3 DNA reads TGTGCCAGCAGCTTAGGGGGGGGCCCCCAAGAGACCCAGTACTTC. This gives the protein CASSLGGGPQETQYF.

The sample holds one count of this clone. V usage is TRBV6-5 and J usage is TRBJ1-2; D gene ambiguous. Trimming stripped 0 bases from V and 4 bases from J, with 12 bases between. In germline, CDR1 is MNHEY, CDR2 SVGAGI. This CDR3 comprises 15 residues. The CDR3 DNA reads as TGTGCCAGCAGTTACTCCTACACAGCACCCTATGGCTACACCTTC. Translated, it gives CASSYSYTAPYGYTF.

The chain uses TRBV13 and TRBJ1-4, with 8 bases aligning to TRBD1. The CDR3 consists of 14 residues. With V trimmed by 3 bases and J by 5 bases, 2 bases remained unmatched. Germline V gene data show CDR1 as PRHDT and CDR2 as FYEKMQ (reference sequence). The CDR3 loop reads CASSFRQGNEKLFF. CDR3 nucleotide sequence: TGTGCCAGCAGCTTCCGACAGGGGAATGAAAAACTGTTTTTT.

The V call is TRBV12-5, the J call TRBJ2-7, with D hard to call. Trimming left V 1 base short and J 5 bases short, with 9 bases between. CDR1 LGHNT and CDR2 FRNRAP come from the germline V gene. The CDR3 length is 13 residues. The CDR3 protein is CASGLGTGHEQYF. In nucleotides, the CDR3 is TGTGCTAGTGGTTTGGGGACCGGCCACGAGCAGTACTTC.

The count of this clone is one. V usage is TRBV5-4 and J usage is TRBJ2-1; 7 bases match TRBD2. Germline V gene data show CDR1 as SGHNT and CDR2 as YYREEE (reference sequence). V gave up 4 bases and J gave up 3 bases; unmatched junction bases: 4. The length of the CDR3 is 14 residues. The CDR3, as DNA: TGTGCCAGCAGCACGGGGGGTCTCTACAATGAGCAGTTCTTC. Translated, it gives CASSTGGLYNEQFF.

This chain links TRBV7-9 with TRBJ1-1; D unresolved. V gave up 1 base and J gave up 2 bases, with 5 bases separating them. Germline V gene sequence: CDR1 SEHNR, CDR2 FQNEAQ (reference sequence). CDR3 size: 13 residues. CDR3 sequence (DNA): TGTGCCAGCAGCTTAGTGGGAAACACTGAAGCTTTCTTT. Its protein is CASSLVGNTEAFF.

This chain connects TRBV5-1 to TRBJ2-7; TRBD2 matches at 9 bases. Per germline, CDR1 SGHRS and CDR2 YFSETQ. CDR3 length equals 14 residues. Trimming removed 3 bases from V and 4 bases from J; junction bases left unmatched: 5. The CDR3: CASSSLAGPYEQYF. The CDR3 DNA follows: TGCGCCAGCAGCTCTCTAGCGGGGCCATACGAGCAGTACTTC.

This chain links TRBV5-4 with TRBJ2-1; 11 positions match TRBD2. Germline-derived CDR1 and CDR2 are SGHNT and YYREEE (reference sequence). The trim removed 4 bases at V and 9 bases at J, leaving 6 bases unmatched. The CDR3 has 14 residues. The CDR3 reads CASSALTSGGEQFF. In DNA form, the CDR3 reads TGTGCCAGCAGCGCCTTAACTAGCGGGGGTGAGCAGTTCTTC. The variable domain in full, completed from reference TRBV5-4 and TRBJ2-1, reads ETGVTQSPTHLIKTRGQQVTLRCSSQSGHNTVSWYQQALGQGPQFIFQYYREEENGRGNFPPRFSGLQFPNYSSELNVNALELDDSALYLCASSALTSGGEQFFGPGTRLTVL.

The V gene is TRBV20-1, the J gene TRBJ2-3; D may be TRBD2 (5 bases). CDR1 and CDR2 (germline): DFQATT, SNEGSKA (reference sequence). The ends were cut back, 1 base at V and 8 bases at J, with 7 bases in the middle. The CDR3 consists of 11 residues. CDR3 in amino acids: CSARGEGTQYF. The CDR3 coding sequence is TGCAGTGCTAGAGGAGAGGGTACGCAGTATTTT.

This rearrangement joins TRBV6-6 to TRBJ1-1; possibly TRBD1 for D (5 bases). The V and J ends lost 4 bases and 1 base respectively, with 13 bases between them. CDR3 size: 15 residues. Germline CDR1 and CDR2: MNHNY and SVGAGI (reference sequence). The CDR3 is CASSFWAGTNTEAFF. The DNA of the CDR3 is TGTGCCAGCAGTTTCTGGGCAGGGACGAACACTGAAGCTTTCTTT.

The chain recombines TRBV10-2 with TRBJ2-5; perhaps TRBD1 as D (5 bases). The V and J ends lost 2 bases and 10 bases respectively, with 11 bases between them. The germline CDR1 and CDR2 sequences are WSHSY and SAAADI. The CDR3 covers 12 residues. CDR3 in DNA: TGCGCCAGCAGTGAGACAACAGGTTACCAGTACTTC. Its translation: CASSETTGYQYF.

V and J are TRBV6-5 and TRBJ1-5, with TRBD1 matching 7 bases. The length of the CDR3 is 14 residues. Unmatched junction bases numbered 4, after V lost 6 bases and J lost 2 bases. Per germline, CDR1 MNHEY and CDR2 SVGAGI. The CDR3 DNA is TGTGCCAGCAGACCTGGACAGGGCAATCAGCCCCAGCATTTT. Its translation is CASRPGQGNQPQHF.

The rearrangement joins TRBV28 to TRBJ2-7; TRBD2 is a possible D gene (6 bases). The germline V and J ends were trimmed by 1 base and 3 bases, with 13 bases remaining between them. The V gene's germline CDR1 is MDHEN and CDR2 SYDVKM. The CDR3 loop spans 15 amino acids. Here the CDR3 reads CASSLLSGEGYEQYF. As DNA, the CDR3 is TGTGCCAGCAGTTTATTGTCGGGAGAAGGCTACGAGCAGTACTTC.

The chain couples TRBV5-4 to TRBJ2-1; no definite D call. This CDR3 has 15 amino acids. Germline CDR1 SGHNT, CDR2 YYREEE (reference sequence). The V and J ends lost 0 bases and 4 bases respectively, with 11 bases between them. The CDR3 is CASSLGDRLYNEQFF. The CDR3 DNA is TGTGCCAGCAGCTTGGGGGATCGGTTATACAATGAGCAGTTCTTC.

This chain uses TRBV7-9 with TRBJ2-3, with 9 positions matching TRBD2. With V trimmed by 8 bases and J by 6 bases, 12 bases remained unmatched. The germline gives CDR1 SEHNR, CDR2 FQNEAQ (reference sequence). The CDR3 is 15 residues long. This CDR3 reads CASQEAGLAWDTQYF. In DNA form, the CDR3 reads TGTGCCAGCCAAGAGGCGGGACTAGCCTGGGATACGCAGTATTTT. Full variable domain (rest looked up from reference TRBV7-9 and TRBJ2-3): DTGVSQNPRHKITKRGQNVTFRCDPISEHNRLYWYRQTLGQGPEFLTYFQNEAQLEKSRLLSDRFSAERPKGSFSTLEIQRTEQGDSAMYLCASQEAGLAWDTQYFGPGTRLTVL.

The rearrangement joins TRBV5-4 to TRBJ2-1; D is undetermined. The length of the CDR3 is 11 residues. V was cut by 0 bases and J by 7 bases, with 2 bases left in between. Per germline, CDR1 SGHNT and CDR2 YYREEE (reference sequence). The CDR3 nucleotides are TGTGCCAGCAGCTTGGGGAATGAGCAGTTCTTC. As protein: CASSLGNEQFF.

V gene TRBV19 combines with J gene TRBJ2-2; 7 nucleotides agree with TRBD1. Germline CDR1 LNHDA, CDR2 SQIVND (reference sequence). V lost 3 bases, J lost 2 bases, and 3 bases stayed unmatched. This CDR3 contains 15 residues. The chain's CDR3 is CASSIAGGNTGELFF. CDR3 sequence (DNA): TGTGCCAGTAGTATCGCAGGGGGAAACACCGGGGAGCTGTTTTTT.

The rearrangement joins TRBV19 to TRBJ2-7; 11 bases are shared with TRBD2. This CDR3 has 16 amino acids. The germline V gene has CDR1 LNHDA and CDR2 SQIVND (reference sequence). The V segment lost 4 bases and the J segment 0 bases; nucleotides outside the gene matches: 5. The DNA of the CDR3 is TGTGCCAGTAGTACACCGGGACTAGCGGCCTCCTACGAGCAGTACTTC. Its translation: CASSTPGLAASYEQYF.

The rearrangement joins TRBV7-8 to TRBJ1-4, with 8 nucleotides matching TRBD1. V was pared by 4 bases and J by 8 bases, with 9 bases of the junction left unmatched. Germline assignment: CDR1 SGHVS and CDR2 FQNEAQ. This CDR3 has 15 residues. CDR3 nucleotides: TGTGCCAGCAGCTCCGCCAGGGGGCATGGGGAAAAACTGTTTTTT. It specifies CASSSARGHGEKLFF.

The CDR3 nucleotides are TGTGCCAGCAGCCAAGTCAAAACCACTAGCGGGGTGAACACCGGGGAGCTGTTTTTT. Protein sequence: CASSQVKTTSGVNTGELFF. J is TRBJ2-2 and V is TRBV14; TRBD2 aligns across 10 bases. Losses at the gene ends were 1 base for V and 1 base for J; bases not matched to a gene: 9. There are 19 residues in the CDR3. Germline V CDR1 and CDR2: SGHDN, FVKESK.

The chain carries TRBV6-6 and TRBJ2-7; D possibly matches TRBD1 or TRBD2 (5 bases each). Trimming shortened V by 6 bases and J by 2 bases, and 17 bases separated the two germline ends. The CDR3 totals 15 residues. CDR1 is MNHNY, CDR2 SVGAGI, per germline (reference sequence). The CDR3 DNA follows: TGTGCCAGCAGCGAGGGCCCCCCGGGGCCCTACGAGCAGTACTTC. Translated: CASSEGPPGPYEQYF.

The chain uses TRBV6-1 and TRBJ2-1; the match to TRBD2 covers 11 bases. With 5 bases clipped from V and 8 bases from J, the junction kept 8 bases outside the gene matches. The CDR3 runs to 15 residues. Germline V gene lookup returns CDR1 MNHNS and CDR2 SASEGT. CDR3 nucleotides: TGTGCCAGCAGTTTTAGCGGGAGGGCCAAGGATGAGCAGTTCTTC. Encoded protein: CASSFSGRAKDEQFF.

V and J are TRBV7-8 and TRBJ2-2; perhaps TRBD1 as D (5 bases). The CDR3 covers 16 residues. CDR1 and CDR2 (germline): SGHVS, FQNEAQ. The germline V and J ends were trimmed by 7 bases and 1 base, with 16 bases remaining between them. In DNA form, the CDR3 reads TGTGCCAGCACCCCGCCCCTTAGGGGGAACACCGGGGAGCTGTTTTTT. As protein: CASTPPLRGNTGELFF.

The V gene is TRBV6-1, the J gene TRBJ1-6; no clear D. The germline gives CDR1 MNHNS, CDR2 SASEGT. CDR3 length equals 13 residues. V dropped 3 bases and J dropped 5 bases, with 5 bases sitting between them. CDR3 in amino acids: CASSDPNNSPLHF. The CDR3 DNA reads as TGTGCCAGCAGTGACCCAAATAATTCACCCCTCCACTTT.

The chain links TRBV11-2 to TRBJ2-5, with no clear D. The CDR3 loop spans 14 amino acids. Germline CDR1 is SGHAT and CDR2 is FQNNGV. V lost 5 bases to trimming and J lost 4 bases, with 14 bases between them. The CDR3 nucleotides are TGTGCCAGCAGCCTCGACGGTAGCAGAGAGACCCAGTACTTC. Translation: CASSLDGSRETQYF.